This T cell receptor (beta chain) is drawn from a study of blood T cell repertoires in COVID-19. Assay used: immunoSEQ multiplex PCR; TCRdb lists only in-frame clones, some missing. The sample has 60,000 to 85,000 clones, just under 85% seen once. Trimming left V 5 bases short and J 1 base short, with 13 bases between. CDR3 length equals 15 residues. Germline assignment: CDR1 MNHEY and CDR2 SVGEGT. J is TRBJ2-3 and V is TRBV6-2 or TRBV6-3; D unclear. Material for sequencing was peripheral blood. This TCR was recovered from a man between 65 and 85 years old with acute or convalescent COVID-19. The CDR3 DNA follows: TGTGCCAGCAGTCCCCTGCAGCGTGGCACAGATACGCAGTATTTT. Amino acids: CASSPLQRGTDTQYF.